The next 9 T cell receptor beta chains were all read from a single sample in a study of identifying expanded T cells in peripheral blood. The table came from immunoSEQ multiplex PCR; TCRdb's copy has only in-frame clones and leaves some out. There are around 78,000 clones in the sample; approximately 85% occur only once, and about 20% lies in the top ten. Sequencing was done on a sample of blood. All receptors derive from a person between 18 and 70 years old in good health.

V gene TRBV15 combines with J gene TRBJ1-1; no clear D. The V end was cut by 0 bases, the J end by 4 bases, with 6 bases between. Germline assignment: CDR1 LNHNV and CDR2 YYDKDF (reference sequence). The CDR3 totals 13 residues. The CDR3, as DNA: TGTGCCACCAGCAGAGATGGCGCCACTGAAGCTTTCTTT. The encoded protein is CATSRDGATEAFF. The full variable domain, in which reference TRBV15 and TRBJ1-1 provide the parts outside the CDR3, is DAMVIQNPRYQVTQFGKPVTLSCSQTLNHNVMYWYQQKSSQAPKLLFHYYDKDFNNEADTPDNFQSRRPNTSFCFLDIRSPGLGDTAMYLCATSRDGATEAFFGQGTRLTVV.

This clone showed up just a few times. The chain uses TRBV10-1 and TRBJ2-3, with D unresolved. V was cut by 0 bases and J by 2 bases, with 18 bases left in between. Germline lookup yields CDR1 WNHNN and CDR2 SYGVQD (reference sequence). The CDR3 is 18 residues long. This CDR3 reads CASSESYRWWAVTDTQYF. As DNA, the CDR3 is TGCGCCAGCAGTGAGTCGTATAGGTGGTGGGCAGTCACAGATACGCAGTATTTT.

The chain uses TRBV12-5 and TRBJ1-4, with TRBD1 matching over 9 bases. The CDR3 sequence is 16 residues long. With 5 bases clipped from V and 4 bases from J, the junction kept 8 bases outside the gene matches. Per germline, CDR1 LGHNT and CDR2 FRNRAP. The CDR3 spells CASGPQPGQGNEKLFF. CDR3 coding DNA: TGTGCTAGTGGTCCACAGCCGGGACAGGGTAATGAAAAACTGTTTTTT.

The CDR3 DNA reads TGTGCCAGCAGCTTAACCCCCATTGGTAACACTGAAGCTTTCTTT. Protein product: CASSLTPIGNTEAFF. The chain uses TRBV7-3 and TRBJ1-1; D not certain. V gave up 0 bases and J gave up 2 bases, with 10 bases separating them. CDR1 and CDR2 (germline): SGHTA, FQGTGA. This CDR3 region has 15 residues. The whole variable domain, remainder taken from reference TRBV7-3 and TRBJ1-1, is GAGVSQTPSNKVTEKGKYVELRCDPISGHTALYWYRQSLGQGPEFLIYFQGTGAADDSGLPNDRFFAVRPEGSVSTLKIQRTERGDSAVYLCASSLTPIGNTEAFFGQGTRLTVV.

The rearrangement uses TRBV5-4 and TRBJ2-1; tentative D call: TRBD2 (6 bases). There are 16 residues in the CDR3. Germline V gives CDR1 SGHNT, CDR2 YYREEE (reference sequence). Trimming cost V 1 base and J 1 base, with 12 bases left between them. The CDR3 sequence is CASSLSGGESYNEQFF. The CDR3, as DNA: TGTGCCAGCAGCTTGTCCGGCGGGGAATCCTACAATGAGCAGTTCTTC.

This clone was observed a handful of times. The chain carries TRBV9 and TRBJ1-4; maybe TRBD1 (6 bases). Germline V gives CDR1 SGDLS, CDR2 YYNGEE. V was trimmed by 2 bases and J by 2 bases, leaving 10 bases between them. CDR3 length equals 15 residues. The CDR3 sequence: CASSVQGITNEKLFF. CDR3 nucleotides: TGTGCCAGCAGCGTTCAGGGGATCACTAATGAAAAACTGTTTTTT.

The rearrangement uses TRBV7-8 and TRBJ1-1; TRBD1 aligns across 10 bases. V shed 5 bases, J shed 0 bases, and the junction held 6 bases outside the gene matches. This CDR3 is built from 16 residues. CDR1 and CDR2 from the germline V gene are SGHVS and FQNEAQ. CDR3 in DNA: TGTGCCAGCAGCATACCGGGACAGGGGATGAACACTGAAGCTTTCTTT. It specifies CASSIPGQGMNTEAFF. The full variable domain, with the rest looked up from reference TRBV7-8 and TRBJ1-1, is GAGVSQSPRYKVAKRGQDVALRCDPISGHVSLFWYQQALGQGPEFLTYFQNEAQLDKSGLPSDRFFAERPEGSVSTLKIQRTQQEDSAVYLCASSIPGQGMNTEAFFGQGTRLTVV.

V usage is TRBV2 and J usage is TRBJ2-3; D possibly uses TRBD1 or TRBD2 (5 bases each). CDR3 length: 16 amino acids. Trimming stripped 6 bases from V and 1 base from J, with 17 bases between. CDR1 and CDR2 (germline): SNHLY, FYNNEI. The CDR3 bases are TGTGCCAGCAGGGGGGACGGGTTGTCCGGCACAGATACGCAGTATTTT. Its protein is CASRGDGLSGTDTQYF. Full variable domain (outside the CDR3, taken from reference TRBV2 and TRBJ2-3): EPEVTQTPSHQVTQMGQEVILRCVPISNHLYFYWYRQILGQKVEFLVSFYNNEISEKSEIFDDQFSVERPDGSNFTLKIRSTKLEDSAMYFCASRGDGLSGTDTQYFGPGTRLTVL.

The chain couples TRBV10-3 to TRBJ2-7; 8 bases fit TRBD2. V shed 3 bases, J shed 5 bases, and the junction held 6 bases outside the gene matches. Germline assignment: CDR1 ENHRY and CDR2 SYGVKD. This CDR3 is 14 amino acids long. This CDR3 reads CAISESAGVDEQYF. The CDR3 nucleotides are TGTGCCATCAGTGAATCAGCGGGAGTAGACGAGCAGTACTTC.